This T cell receptor (beta chain) comes out of a study of blood T cells in healthy people across ages. Alongside a J-beta primer mix, a sample-barcoded 5' primer served in a second PCR lasting 7 to 11 cycles. TCRdb fed the 5' RACE reads into MiXCR, producing one record per CDR3 protein. The sample shows more than 800,000 distinct CDR3 sequences, around 30% of them seen only once. This clonotype has just a few counts. Germline lookup yields CDR1 MNHNY and CDR2 SVGAGI (reference sequence). The V end lost 0 bases, the J end lost 8 bases, and 13 bases lay between the germline ends. The CDR3 consists of 14 residues. Each donor's blood draw was approximately 10 milliliters of peripheral blood.

The chain has TRBV6-6 and TRBJ1-1, with a tentative D call TRBD1 (6 bases). The sample comprised blood. This sequence originates from a woman aged 80 or over in good health. The CDR3 loop is CASSYSEGGLEAFF. CDR3 sequence (DNA): TGTGCCAGCAGTTACTCGGAGGGGGGTTTGGAAGCTTTCTTT.